These T cell receptor beta chains were read from a single sample in a study of blood T cell repertoires in COVID-19. The method was immunoSEQ multiplex PCR; TCRdb's version includes in-frame clones alone and lacks a portion of them. Seen here are roughly 250,000 clones, under 95% observed once, and the top ten hold around 2%. What was sequenced was PBMCs or T cells enriched from blood (not recorded which). The receptor source for this set is a woman in her late teens or twenties who had recovered from COVID-19. Both conserved end residues are part of each CDR3. The order of the fields is clone size, J gene, V gene, D gene, CDR3 DNA, CDR3 protein. D genes are given only for firm matches. Rows give clone size only sometimes, using once, few, many, or a class for an expanded clone.

clone size: -
J gene: TRBJ2-4
V gene: TRBV5-6
D gene: -
CDR3 DNA: TGTGCCAGCAGCTTGTATTCAGGGCTTGCCAAAAACATTCAGTACTTC
CDR3 protein: CASSLYSGLAKNIQYF

clone size: -
J gene: TRBJ1-4
V gene: TRBV9
D gene: TRBD1
CDR3 DNA: TGTGCCAGCAGCGTAGGGGGGCAGGGGGATGAAAAACTGTTTTTT
CDR3 protein: CASSVGGQGDEKLFF

clone size: once
J gene: TRBJ2-7
V gene: TRBV5-1
D gene: -
CDR3 DNA: TGCGCCAGCTCCCTGGGACTGCCCTCCTACGAGCAGTACTTC
CDR3 protein: CASSLGLPSYEQYF

clone size: -
J gene: TRBJ1-3
V gene: TRBV2
D gene: -
CDR3 DNA: TGTGCCAGCAGTGAGCTACGGGGAAACACCATATATTTT
CDR3 protein: CASSELRGNTIYF

clone size: -
J gene: TRBJ2-5
V gene: TRBV10-3
D gene: TRBD2
CDR3 DNA: TGTGCCATCAGTGACCCGACTCGCGGAGACCAGCGGGGAGAGACCCAGTACTTC
CDR3 protein: CAISDPTRGDQRGETQYF

clone size: few
J gene: TRBJ1-1
V gene: TRBV19
D gene: TRBD1
CDR3 DNA: TGTGCCAGTAGTACCGGGACAGCCGACACTGAAGCTTTCTTT
CDR3 protein: CASSTGTADTEAFF

clone size: once
J gene: TRBJ1-2
V gene: TRBV4-1
D gene: -
CDR3 DNA: TGCGCCAGCAGCCAAGTTGGACTGTGGGGCTACACCTTC
CDR3 protein: CASSQVGLWGYTF

clone size: -
J gene: TRBJ1-4
V gene: TRBV19
D gene: -
CDR3 DNA: TGTGCCAGTGGACAGACAACTAATGAAAAACTGTTTTTT
CDR3 protein: CASGQTTNEKLFF

clone size: once
J gene: TRBJ2-2
V gene: TRBV7-9
D gene: -
CDR3 DNA: TGTGCCAGCAGCTTAGGGCGGGAGCTGTTTTTT
CDR3 protein: CASSLGRELFF

clone size: -
J gene: TRBJ1-2
V gene: TRBV11-3
D gene: -
CDR3 DNA: TGTGCCAGCAGCTTGACAGACAGCTATGGCTACACCTTC
CDR3 protein: CASSLTDSYGYTF

clone size: once
J gene: TRBJ1-4
V gene: TRBV5-1
D gene: -
CDR3 DNA: TGCGCCAGCAGCTTCGGGGGAAGCGGGGAAAAACTGTTTTTT
CDR3 protein: CASSFGGSGEKLFF

clone size: -
J gene: TRBJ1-4
V gene: TRBV27
D gene: -
CDR3 DNA: TGTGCCAGCAGTCTTAACAGGGTAACTAATGAAAAACTGTTTTTT
CDR3 protein: CASSLNRVTNEKLFF

clone size: -
J gene: TRBJ2-7
V gene: TRBV6-5
D gene: -
CDR3 DNA: TGTGCCAGCAGAGCCCCCGCCGTGAGCTCCTACGAGCAGTACTTC
CDR3 protein: CASRAPAVSSYEQYF

clone size: -
J gene: TRBJ1-5
V gene: TRBV18
D gene: -
CDR3 DNA: TGTGCCAGCTCAGTCATTCCGGATCAGCCCCAGCATTTT
CDR3 protein: CASSVIPDQPQHF

clone size: -
J gene: TRBJ2-7
V gene: TRBV10-1
D gene: TRBD2
CDR3 DNA: TGCGCCAGCAGCCAACTAGCGGGAGAAATAGACGAGCAGTACTTC
CDR3 protein: CASSQLAGEIDEQYF

clone size: -
J gene: TRBJ1-4
V gene: TRBV9
D gene: -
CDR3 DNA: TGTGCCAGCAGCGTACAAGGGGATCCTGAAAAACTGTTTTTT
CDR3 protein: CASSVQGDPEKLFF

clone size: -
J gene: TRBJ1-6
V gene: TRBV18
D gene: TRBD1
CDR3 DNA: TGTGCCAGCTCACTCGGGACAGATAATTCACCCCTCCACTTT
CDR3 protein: CASSLGTDNSPLHF

clone size: -
J gene: TRBJ2-2
V gene: TRBV3-1/TRBV3-2
D gene: -
CDR3 DNA: TGTGCCAGCAGCCTCCGCACCGGGGAGCTGTTTTTT
CDR3 protein: CASSLRTGELFF

clone size: -
J gene: TRBJ2-1
V gene: TRBV4-1
D gene: -
CDR3 DNA: TGCGCCAGCAGCCAGATATTGGGGCAGTACTACAATGAGCAGTTCTTC
CDR3 protein: CASSQILGQYYNEQFF

clone size: -
J gene: TRBJ1-1
V gene: TRBV7-2
D gene: -
CDR3 DNA: TGTGCCAGCAGCTTATCCCGGGGGAACACTGAAGCTTTCTTT
CDR3 protein: CASSLSRGNTEAFF

clone size: -
J gene: TRBJ2-7
V gene: TRBV10-1
D gene: TRBD1
CDR3 DNA: TGCGCCAGCAGTGACGGGACAGGAGGCTACGAGCAGTACTTC
CDR3 protein: CASSDGTGGYEQYF

clone size: -
J gene: TRBJ1-2
V gene: TRBV7-2
D gene: -
CDR3 DNA: TGTGCCAGCGGATACAGGGTGTACTATGGCTACACCTTC
CDR3 protein: CASGYRVYYGYTF

clone size: -
J gene: TRBJ2-7
V gene: TRBV6-1
D gene: TRBD2
CDR3 DNA: TGTGCCAGCAGTGAAGCGGGGGGGGTAGCGGGATATCGCTACGAGCAGTACTTC
CDR3 protein: CASSEAGGVAGYRYEQYF

clone size: -
J gene: TRBJ2-5
V gene: TRBV11-2
D gene: TRBD1
CDR3 DNA: TGTGCCAGCAGCCCGAATACAGGGGGTATCGAGACCCAGTACTTC
CDR3 protein: CASSPNTGGIETQYF

clone size: -
J gene: TRBJ1-1
V gene: TRBV7-9
D gene: -
CDR3 DNA: TGTGCCAGCAGCGACGTCTCCCTTATGAGGGGGACTGAAGCTTTCTTT
CDR3 protein: CASSDVSLMRGTEAFF

clone size: -
J gene: TRBJ2-1
V gene: TRBV4-2
D gene: TRBD2
CDR3 DNA: TGTGCCAGCAGCGTAGCGGGAGGGCTTAATGAGCAGTTCTTC
CDR3 protein: CASSVAGGLNEQFF

clone size: -
J gene: TRBJ1-1
V gene: TRBV4-1
D gene: TRBD1
CDR3 DNA: TGCGCCAGCAGCCACCCCAGGGGGCAATTCTCTGAAGCTTTCTTT
CDR3 protein: CASSHPRGQFSEAFF

clone size: once
J gene: TRBJ2-5
V gene: TRBV2
D gene: -
CDR3 DNA: TGTGCCAGCAGTAGGACAGTCTCGGAGACCCAGTACTTC
CDR3 protein: CASSRTVSETQYF

clone size: few
J gene: TRBJ1-6
V gene: TRBV4-1
D gene: TRBD1
CDR3 DNA: TGCGCCAGCAGCCAAGGACAGGGGTCCTATAATTCACCCCTCCACTTT
CDR3 protein: CASSQGQGSYNSPLHF

clone size: -
J gene: TRBJ2-7
V gene: TRBV7-9
D gene: -
CDR3 DNA: TGTGCCGGTCAACGACAAACCTACGAGCAGTACTTC
CDR3 protein: CAGQRQTYEQYF

clone size: -
J gene: TRBJ2-1
V gene: TRBV9
D gene: -
CDR3 DNA: TGTGCCAGCAGCGTAGTAAGTAGCACCGAGCAGTTCTTC
CDR3 protein: CASSVVSSTEQFF

clone size: -
J gene: TRBJ1-1
V gene: TRBV6-5
D gene: -
CDR3 DNA: TGTGCCAGCAGGGGACAAGACACTGAAGCTTTCTTT
CDR3 protein: CASRGQDTEAFF

clone size: -
J gene: TRBJ2-1
V gene: TRBV4-1
D gene: TRBD2
CDR3 DNA: TGCGCCAGCAGCCAAGATAGGGCGGGGGGGCCATACAATGAGCAGTTCTTC
CDR3 protein: CASSQDRAGGPYNEQFF

clone size: -
J gene: TRBJ1-6
V gene: TRBV12-3/TRBV12-4
D gene: TRBD1
CDR3 DNA: TGTGCCAGCACCTCGACAGGGTTTGCCCTCCACTTT
CDR3 protein: CASTSTGFALHF

clone size: -
J gene: TRBJ1-1
V gene: TRBV7-9
D gene: -
CDR3 DNA: TGTGCCAGCAGCATAGGCCGGGGTGAAGCTTTCTTT
CDR3 protein: CASSIGRGEAFF

clone size: -
J gene: TRBJ2-7
V gene: TRBV28
D gene: TRBD1
CDR3 DNA: TGTGCCAGCAGTTCCGGACAGGGGGCCCACGAGCAGTACTTC
CDR3 protein: CASSSGQGAHEQYF

clone size: -
J gene: TRBJ2-1
V gene: TRBV6-1
D gene: TRBD2
CDR3 DNA: TGTGCCAGCAGTGACGAACCTAGCGGGACTTACTACAATGAGCAGTTCTTC
CDR3 protein: CASSDEPSGTYYNEQFF

clone size: -
J gene: TRBJ1-2
V gene: TRBV9
D gene: TRBD1
CDR3 DNA: TGTGCCAGCAGCCGAGGACAGGGCGCTAACTATGGCTACACCTTC
CDR3 protein: CASSRGQGANYGYTF

clone size: -
J gene: TRBJ1-1
V gene: TRBV25-1
D gene: -
CDR3 DNA: TGTGCCAGCAGTGGACAGCCCTTGGGCACTGAAGCTTTCTTT
CDR3 protein: CASSGQPLGTEAFF

clone size: -
J gene: TRBJ1-3
V gene: TRBV11-2
D gene: TRBD1
CDR3 DNA: TGTGCCAGCAGCACCCGGGACAGCTCTGGAAACACCATATATTTT
CDR3 protein: CASSTRDSSGNTIYF

clone size: -
J gene: TRBJ1-1
V gene: TRBV19
D gene: -
CDR3 DNA: TGTGCCAGTAGTATGAGGACTGAAGCTTTCTTT
CDR3 protein: CASSMRTEAFF

clone size: -
J gene: TRBJ1-1
V gene: TRBV24-1
D gene: -
CDR3 DNA: TGTGCCACCAGTGATTCGGGCAGGGAGGGCACTGAAGCTTTCTTT
CDR3 protein: CATSDSGREGTEAFF

clone size: -
J gene: TRBJ2-4
V gene: TRBV3-1/TRBV3-2
D gene: -
CDR3 DNA: TGTGCCAGCAGCCAAGCAGGAAGGGGCTTCTCAAGCATTCAGTACTTC
CDR3 protein: CASSQAGRGFSSIQYF

clone size: -
J gene: TRBJ1-2
V gene: TRBV19
D gene: -
CDR3 DNA: TGTGCCAGTAGTATCCCTCCCGGGGGGTATGGCTACACCTTC
CDR3 protein: CASSIPPGGYGYTF

clone size: -
J gene: TRBJ2-2
V gene: TRBV6-1
D gene: -
CDR3 DNA: TGTGCCAGCAGTGAGGGGCACAGCACCGGGGAGCTGTTTTTT
CDR3 protein: CASSEGHSTGELFF

clone size: -
J gene: TRBJ2-2
V gene: TRBV29-1
D gene: -
CDR3 DNA: TGCAGCGCTTCAGGTATATCCGACACCGGGGAGCTGTTTTTT
CDR3 protein: CSASGISDTGELFF

clone size: -
J gene: TRBJ2-1
V gene: TRBV7-8
D gene: TRBD2
CDR3 DNA: TGTGCCAGCAGCTTATTCTCTTTAGTAGCGGGGGGCAATGAGCAGTTCTTC
CDR3 protein: CASSLFSLVAGGNEQFF

clone size: -
J gene: TRBJ2-2
V gene: TRBV5-1
D gene: -
CDR3 DNA: TGCGCCAGCAGCGGGCTGGGCGGGGAGAACACCGGGGAGCTGTTTTTT
CDR3 protein: CASSGLGGENTGELFF

clone size: -
J gene: TRBJ2-7
V gene: TRBV6-1
D gene: -
CDR3 DNA: TGTGCCAGCAGTGAACGTAAGGGCGGGCCTCGGGGATCCTACGAGCAGTACTTC
CDR3 protein: CASSERKGGPRGSYEQYF

clone size: -
J gene: TRBJ2-7
V gene: TRBV27
D gene: TRBD1
CDR3 DNA: TGTGCCAGCAGCCGAACCGGGACAGGGGTTTACTACGAGCAGTACTTC
CDR3 protein: CASSRTGTGVYYEQYF

clone size: -
J gene: TRBJ1-2
V gene: TRBV13
D gene: TRBD1
CDR3 DNA: TGTGCCAGCAGCAACCGGGACAGGGGGGTCTATGGCTACACCTTC
CDR3 protein: CASSNRDRGVYGYTF

clone size: -
J gene: TRBJ1-5
V gene: TRBV10-3
D gene: -
CDR3 DNA: TGTGCCTCAGGACTCAACAATCAGCCCCAGCATTTT
CDR3 protein: CASGLNNQPQHF

clone size: -
J gene: TRBJ1-2
V gene: TRBV29-1
D gene: TRBD1
CDR3 DNA: TGCAGTACATCCGGAGGGCAAAGACAGGGGCAAACTAACTATGGCTACACCTTC
CDR3 protein: CSTSGGQRQGQTNYGYTF

clone size: -
J gene: TRBJ2-7
V gene: TRBV7-9
D gene: TRBD1
CDR3 DNA: TGTGCCAGCAGCAAACCGGGACAGGGCCACGAGCAGTACTTC
CDR3 protein: CASSKPGQGHEQYF

clone size: -
J gene: TRBJ1-1
V gene: TRBV29-1
D gene: TRBD1
CDR3 DNA: TGCAGCGTTGTCGACGGGGACAGGGGGCAGGAGATGACTGAAGCTTTCTTT
CDR3 protein: CSVVDGDRGQEMTEAFF

clone size: -
J gene: TRBJ1-6
V gene: TRBV3-1/TRBV3-2
D gene: -
CDR3 DNA: TGTGCCAGCAGCCAAGTTCAGGGCTGGGGTTCACCCCTCCACTTT
CDR3 protein: CASSQVQGWGSPLHF

clone size: -
J gene: TRBJ2-2
V gene: TRBV5-1
D gene: TRBD1
CDR3 DNA: TGCGCCAGCAGCCAAGGGACAGGGGGCAAAACCGGGGAGCTGTTTTTT
CDR3 protein: CASSQGTGGKTGELFF

clone size: -
J gene: TRBJ2-1
V gene: TRBV24-1
D gene: TRBD1
CDR3 DNA: TGTGCCACCAGTGAGCCCGGACAGGGGGGACATGAGCAGTTCTTC
CDR3 protein: CATSEPGQGGHEQFF